The sequence of this T cell receptor beta chain was determined in a study of identical twins. V shed 3 bases and J 6 bases; nucleotides not matched to a gene: 4. The CDR3 is made up of 14 amino acids. Germline CDR1 and CDR2: SGDLS and YYNGEE. Each cDNA held unique molecular identifiers, and template switching gave it a universal primer site. MiXCR, applied by TCRdb to the 5' RACE reads, yields one record per CDR3 protein. Here the sample spans about 100,000 distinct CDR3 sequences, under 6.5% being singletons. The chain recombines TRBV9 with TRBJ2-7; 12 positions match TRBD2. This receptor was identified in a woman aged 45-65 years in good health. Sequencing used memory T cells sorted from blood. CDR3 loop: CASSGASGRGEQYF. The CDR3 DNA sequence: TGTGCCAGCAGCGGGGCTAGCGGGAGGGGCGAGCAGTACTTC.